This T cell receptor (beta chain) comes out of a study of T cell changes during pregnancy in multiple sclerosis. TCRdb's table, derived via immunoSEQ multiplex PCR, lists solely in-frame clones and lacks some. In the table there are 90,000 to 120,000 clones, around 90% of which are singletons. The germline V gene encodes CDR1 SGHTA and CDR2 FQGNSA. The V end was cut by 5 bases, the J end by 6 bases, with 19 bases between. The CDR3 covers 15 residues. This chain links TRBV7-2 with TRBJ1-1, with D perhaps matching TRBD1 (5 bases). This receptor was taken from a female donor in good health, enrolled as a control in a pregnancy study. The sample here was peripheral blood, taken in the third trimester of pregnancy. CDR3 protein: CASSAFGGALAEAFF. The CDR3 nucleotides are TGTGCCAGCAGCGCCTTCGGAGGGGCATTGGCTGAAGCTTTCTTT. Complete variable domain (other parts from reference TRBV7-2 and TRBJ1-1): GAGVSQSPSNKVTEKGKDVELRCDPISGHTALYWYRQSLGQGLEFLIYFQGNSAPDKSGLPSDRFSAERTGGSVSTLTIQRTQQEDSAVYLCASSAFGGALAEAFFGQGTRLTVV.